These 4 T cell receptor beta chains came from one sample sequenced in a study of regulatory T cells in long-lasting Graves disease. Described time point: newly diagnosed GD, antithyroid drugs for less than 3 months. Generation of the TCR library employed RNA extracted from PBMCs. TCR beta libraries were built with iRepertoire HTBI primers and Arm-PCR of CDR3 regions. From the multiplex PCR reads, TCRdb called clonotypes with MiXCR, one entry per CDR3 protein. The sample lists approximately 440,000 distinct CDR3 sequences, 15% to 20% occurring once. These data also featured in a second study, about T cells in Graves' hyperthyroidism and ophthalmopathy.

The specimen comprised peripheral blood mononuclear cells (PBMCs), sampled at new diagnosis, from a patient treated with antithyroid drugs. The receptors originated from a man aged 35 to 55 with Graves disease.

This clonotype was detected only a few times. The CDR3 is CASGGRQGIRETQYF. Here the CDR3 DNA reads TGCGCCAGCGGGGGTCGACAGGGGATTAGGGAGACCCAGTACTTC. This chain joins TRBV5-1 and TRBJ2-5, with 8 bases fitting TRBD1. CDR3 length: 15 amino acids. Germline loops: CDR1 SGHRS, CDR2 YFSETQ. V trimming: 7 bases; J trimming: 5 bases; junction bases outside the gene matches: 13.

This clonotype was counted ten times or more. The V gene is TRBV20-1, the J gene TRBJ2-5; TRBD2 aligns across 7 bases. The CDR3 sequence is 11 residues long. V was clipped by 5 bases and J by 8 bases; unmatched bases: 5. Germline values: CDR1 DFQATT, CDR2 SNEGSKA (reference sequence). In DNA form, the CDR3 reads TGCAGTGCTTCACTAGCGAACACCCAGTACTTC. Amino acid sequence: CSASLANTQYF.

The genes are TRBV20-1 and TRBJ1-4; 8 bases align to TRBD1. This CDR3 has 14 amino acids. The J segment lost 3 bases and the V segment lost 5 bases, leaving 5 bases of the junction unmatched. Per germline, CDR1 DFQATT and CDR2 SNEGSKA (reference sequence). CDR3 DNA sequence: TGCAGTGCTGGACAGGGTCCAGCTAATGAAAAACTGTTTTTT. The encoded protein is CSAGQGPANEKLFF.

This clonotype was seen many times. V is TRBV6-1 and J is TRBJ2-7; 12 bases map to TRBD2. Germline CDR1 and CDR2: MNHNS and SASEGT. After removal of 5 bases from V and 1 base from J, the junction contained 6 bases not matched to a gene. The CDR3 length is 16 residues. The CDR3: CASSPTGLAGSYEQYF. The CDR3 DNA sequence: TGTGCCAGCAGTCCGACCGGACTAGCGGGATCCTACGAGCAGTACTTC.